The clone carrying this T cell receptor (beta chain) occurred a few times. TCRdb itself ran the reads through MiXCR, one entry per CDR3 protein. The profile shows under 800,000 distinct CDR3 sequences, roughly 26% of them singletons. Germline CDR1 and CDR2: SQVTM and ANQGSEA. V was cut by 7 bases and J by 3 bases, with 10 bases left in between. This CDR3 is built from 12 residues. The sample belongs to a study of T cell repertoires in cytomegalovirus infection. Study-level information: Matching HLA type and CMV infection were both indicated by public TCR beta signatures.

Input material: CD8+ T cells from PBMCs. This receptor was identified in a human donor in good health (CMV status not recorded). Some clones in this sample may be carry-over from other donors' samples. V is TRBV29-1 and J is TRBJ2-1; D unclear. CDR3 bases: TGCAGCGCAACTTGGGGCTACAATGAGCAGTTCTTC. Its protein is CSATWGYNEQFF.